This T cell receptor (beta chain) was observed in a study of identical twins (dated by TCRdb to about 2016). General notes on the study: To test whether fetal clonotypes persist, this study deep-sequenced TCR alpha and beta repertoires from monozygotic twins, from unrelated adults of various ages, and from cord blood. To rule out contamination, the twin experiments were replicated at different times with different library preparation protocols.

This clonotype was detected a few times. The antigen it binds to is not known. The sample holds no much larger clone one base away, and base qualities are not on file. Libraries came from 5' RACE. Sequencing took place on an Illumina HiSeq 2000. A universal primer binding site was added through template switching, and the final cDNA carried a unique molecular identifier so that TCR cDNA molecules could be counted accurately. Specific primers in the conserved constant-segment region were used to synthesize first-strand cDNA for TCR alpha and beta chains. To control for contamination, every cDNA library was double barcoded, receiving both a SMART-Mk sample barcode and Illumina barcodes. TruSeq adapter sequences, together with Illumina sample barcodes, were added in two successive PCR steps. The TCR alpha and beta cDNA libraries were sequenced on the Illumina HiSeq platform using custom primers. As for the authors' bioinformatics: Raw reads were processed with MiGEC to extract unique molecular identifiers, and MiXCR was used to determine CDR3 positions. For each individual, recombination models were inferred using an EM algorithm with the repgenHMM and IGoR tools. Shared clonotype analysis was performed with the tcR package in R, normalizing sharing by the product of cloneset sizes. Out-of-frame nonproductive sequences were analyzed to study raw recombination free of thymic and clonal selection effects. TCRdb trimmed the raw reads at Q25, called clones with MiXCR and kept productive beta chains. Each CDR3 protein appears once, grouped with its most common genes and DNA. These V and J calls originate from TCRdb's pipeline instead of the authors' own analysis. The sample records approximately 700,000 distinct CDR3 sequences, roughly 6% of which are singletons. Roughly 1.6% of the sample rests with the top ten.

Taken from cysteine to phenylalanine, the CDR3 has 13 residues. Here the CDR3 DNA is all that survives: 39 bases in frame from base 1. Via the germline V gene, CDR1 is SGHRS and CDR2 YFSETQ. The junction carries 15 bases between V and J, which are trimmed by 6 bases and 6 bases respectively. The investigation overall reported the following: Excess twin sharing in beta out-of-frame sequences was weaker because fewer shared sequences lowered the signal-to-noise ratio. Compared with coincidental sharing between unrelated individuals, out-of-frame TCR alpha sequences shared between twins had an excess of sequences with low generation probability. Abundant cord blood beta clonotypes carried fewer insertions; young adult naive repertoires showed a weaker similar trend, while memory repertoires showed none. Zero-insertion analyses could be partly confounded by invariant T cells such as MAIT and iNKT, although diverse VJ usage argued against such confounding for most clonotypes. In monozygotic twins, recombination models systematically underestimated out-of-frame TCR alpha sharing, but the models matched the sharing seen between unrelated individuals. Because the same donors could not be followed over many years, conclusions were based on cross-sectional statistical analysis.

Every donor in the study was a healthy Caucasian. The study also sequenced three unrelated non-twin adults: a male aged 18 to 30, a male aged 50 to 59 and a female aged 50 to 59. Using Miltenyi CD45RO+ enrichment and human naive T-cell isolation kits, memory (CD45RO+) and naive T cells were isolated from PBMC. The specimen sequenced was naive T cells sorted from blood. This specimen's cell subset or site label, interpreted: cells isolated with a human naive T-cell isolation kit. In this chain, TRBV5-1 is recombined with TRBJ1-1; TRBD1 is possibly the D segment (5 matching bases). The origin of this receptor is a man younger than 35 in good health. CDR3 protein: CASTPNWGAEAFF. In nucleotides, the sequence is TGCGCCAGCACCCCCAATTGGGGCGCTGAAGCTTTCTTT.